This T cell receptor beta chain was found in a study of T cell repertoires in cytomegalovirus infection. About the research overall: Public TCR beta signatures indicated both CMV infection and matching HLA type.

TCRdb re-derived calls from the reads in MiXCR, one entry per CDR3 protein. The sample lists around 440,000 distinct CDR3 sequences, around 11% seen once, with roughly 10% in the top ten. This clonotype has at least ten counts. No antigen is known for it. Notes on the study in general: Across the ex vivo response, the dominant clonotypes were HLA-C-restricted CMV-specific TCR beta clonotypes. Carriers of CMV and the relevant HLA type were discriminated by public TCR beta frequency.

This TCR was recovered from a human donor in good health (CMV status not recorded). Some clones in this sample may be carry-over from other donors' samples. Material: PBMCs.

CDR3 loop: CASPTAPQAANTGELFF. For the CDR3, the DNA is TGTGCCAGCCCGACAGCACCACAGGCCGCGAACACCGGGGAGCTGTTTTTT. V and J are TRBV7-9 and TRBJ2-2; D possibly corresponds to TRBD1 (5 bases). CDR3 length: 17 residues. Per the germline V gene, CDR1 is SEHNR and CDR2 is FQNEAQ (reference sequence). V was trimmed by 8 bases and J by 0 bases, leaving 19 bases between them. Supplemented by reference TRBV7-9 and TRBJ2-2, the full variable domain reads DTGVSQNPRHKITKRGQNVTFRCDPISEHNRLYWYRQTLGQGPEFLTYFQNEAQLEKSRLLSDRFSAERPKGSFSTLEIQRTEQGDSAMYLCASPTAPQAANTGELFFGEGSRLTVL.